These 12 T cell receptor beta chains were sequenced from one sample in a study of blood T cell repertoires in COVID-19. Profiling relied on immunoSEQ multiplex PCR, and the TCRdb table lists in-frame clones only, not all of them. The sample includes some 67,000 clones, roughly 90% of them seen just once. The specimen sequenced was peripheral blood. The receptor source for this set is an older woman with acute or convalescent COVID-19.

This clone was observed a handful of times. The genes are TRBV7-2 and TRBJ1-5; 9 bases map to TRBD1. With 3 bases clipped from V and 2 bases from J, the junction kept 5 bases outside the gene matches. Germline V gene sequence: CDR1 SGHTA, CDR2 FQGNSA. This CDR3 region has 16 residues. For the CDR3, the DNA is TGTGCCAGCAGCTTGGGACAGGGTCTGGGCAATCAGCCCCAGCATTTT. It encodes CASSLGQGLGNQPQHF. The whole variable domain, remainder taken from reference TRBV7-2 and TRBJ1-5, is GAGVSQSPSNKVTEKGKDVELRCDPISGHTALYWYRQSLGQGLEFLIYFQGNSAPDKSGLPSDRFSAERTGGSVSTLTIQRTQQEDSAVYLCASSLGQGLGNQPQHFGDGTRLSIL.

This chain links TRBV29-1 with TRBJ1-2, with D maybe TRBD1 (5 bases). The CDR3 contains 13 residues. CDR1 is SQVTM, CDR2 ANQGSEA, per germline. Deletions cut 6 bases from V and 0 bases from J, with 11 bases between. DNA of the CDR3: TGCAGCGTACGACTGGGGCCTAACTATGGCTACACCTTC. Translated: CSVRLGPNYGYTF.

In its sample, this clone was seen a few times. V is TRBV3-1 (or the pseudogene TRBV3-2) and J is TRBJ2-3; tentative D call: TRBD2 (5 bases). CDR1 is LGHDT, CDR2 YNNKEL, per germline (reference sequence). The CDR3 is 12 amino acids. Trimming left V 0 bases short and J 11 bases short, with 9 bases between. Written as DNA, the CDR3 is TGTGCCAGCAGCCAAGAAACTGGGAGGCAGTATTTT. Translating gives CASSQETGRQYF.

The chain combines TRBV7-9 with TRBJ1-2; perhaps TRBD1 as D (5 bases). V was trimmed by 2 bases and J by 1 base, leaving 14 bases between them. The CDR3 has 16 amino acids. From germline, CDR1 is SEHNR and CDR2 FQNEAQ (reference sequence). CDR3 region: CASSLSDGAVNYGYTF. As DNA, the CDR3 is TGTGCCAGCAGCTTATCGGATGGGGCGGTTAACTATGGCTACACCTTC.

For the CDR3, the DNA is TGTGCCAGCAGTTCGCCGGGACTAGGACCATCCAATGAGCAGTTCTTC. It is translated as CASSSPGLGPSNEQFF. The chain couples TRBV27 to TRBJ2-1, with 8 bases fitting TRBD2. After removal of 4 bases from V and 6 bases from J, the junction contained 11 bases not matched to a gene. The CDR3 covers 16 residues. Germline CDR1 reads MNHEY; CDR2 reads SMNVEV (reference sequence).

The rearrangement uses TRBV11-3 and TRBJ2-1, with 10 bases that match TRBD2. The V and J ends lost 5 bases and 3 bases, in that order; junction bases with no gene match: 10. The CDR3 length is 17 residues. Germline CDR1 and CDR2: SGHNT and YENEEA. DNA of the CDR3: TGTGCCAGCAGCCCATACGGACTAGCGGTGAACTACAATGAGCAGTTCTTC. Amino acid sequence: CASSPYGLAVNYNEQFF. Full variable domain (outside the CDR3, taken from reference TRBV11-3 and TRBJ2-1): EAGVVQSPRYKIIEKKQPVAFWCNPISGHNTLYWYLQNLGQGPELLIRYENEEAVDDSQLPKDRFSAERLKGVDSTLKIQPAELGDSAVYLCASSPYGLAVNYNEQFFGPGTRLTVL.

V and J are TRBV9 and TRBJ2-3, with TRBD2 identical over 14 bases. Trimming took 3 bases from V and 11 from J; bases not matched to a gene: 14. The CDR3 has 17 amino acids. The germline CDR1 and CDR2 sequences are SGDLS and YYNGEE. This CDR3 reads CASSASGLAGGGLVQYF. In DNA, the CDR3 is TGTGCCAGCAGCGCGTCAGGACTAGCGGGAGGAGGGTTAGTGCAGTATTTT.

The CDR3 sequence is CATAGTGYNEQFF. DNA of the CDR3: TGTGCCACCGCGGGGACAGGTTACAATGAGCAGTTCTTC. The chain recombines TRBV24-1 with TRBJ2-1; 8 nucleotides line up with TRBD1. This CDR3 is built from 13 residues. Germline loops: CDR1 KGHDR, CDR2 SFDVKD. V shed 9 bases and J 4 bases; nucleotides not matched to a gene: 4.

The chain is built from TRBV21-1 and TRBJ1-1. TRBV21-1 is given as a pseudogene. This CDR3 is 16 amino acids long. The CDR3 DNA follows: TGTGCCAGCAGCCCGGAGGGGGGGGGCGCCGACACTGAAGCTTTCTTT. This codes for CASSPEGGGADTEAFF.

The chain combines TRBV28 with TRBJ2-7, with TRBD2 as a possible D gene (6 bases). The length of the CDR3 is 14 residues. In germline, CDR1 is MDHEN, CDR2 SYDVKM. The germline V and J ends were trimmed by 2 bases and 2 bases, with 10 bases remaining between them. CDR3 protein: CASSLGGRPYEQYV. The CDR3 DNA sequence: TGTGCCAGCAGTTTAGGAGGGAGACCCTACGAGCAGTACGTC.

Only one count was recorded for this clone. This chain connects TRBV12-3 or TRBV12-4 to TRBJ1-2; D is perhaps TRBD1 (6 bases). V shed 6 bases and J shed 2 bases, with 10 bases lying between them. The CDR3 runs 13 residues. The CDR3 loop is CASSPQGNYGYTF. Here the CDR3 DNA reads TGTGCCAGCAGCCCACAGGGAAACTATGGCTACACCTTC.

The rearrangement uses TRBV6-6 and TRBJ2-5, with unresolved D. CDR3 length: 12 residues. Between the trimmed V and J ends, which lost 4 bases and 2 bases, there was a span of 5 bases. Looked up from germline, CDR1 is MNHNY and CDR2 is SVGAGI (reference sequence). The CDR3 is CASSLQQETQYF. The CDR3 nucleotides are TGTGCCAGCAGTTTACAGCAAGAGACCCAGTACTTC.